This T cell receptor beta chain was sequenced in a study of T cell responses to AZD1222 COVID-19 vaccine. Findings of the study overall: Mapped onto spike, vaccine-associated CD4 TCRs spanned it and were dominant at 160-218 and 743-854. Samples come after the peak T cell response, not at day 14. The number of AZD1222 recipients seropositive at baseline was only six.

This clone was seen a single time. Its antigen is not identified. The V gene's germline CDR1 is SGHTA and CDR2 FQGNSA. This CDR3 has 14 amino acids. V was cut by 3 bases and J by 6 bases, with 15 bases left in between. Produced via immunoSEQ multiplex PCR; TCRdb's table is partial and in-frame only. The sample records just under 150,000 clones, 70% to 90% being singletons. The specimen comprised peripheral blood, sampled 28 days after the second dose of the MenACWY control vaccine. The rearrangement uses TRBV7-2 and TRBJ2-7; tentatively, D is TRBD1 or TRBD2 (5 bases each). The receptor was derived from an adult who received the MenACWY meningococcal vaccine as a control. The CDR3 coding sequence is TGTGCCAGCAGCTTTGTCAGGGAGATATCCGAGCAGTACTTC. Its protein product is CASSFVREISEQYF.